This entry lists 24 T cell receptor beta chains sequenced from one sample in a study of blood T cell repertoires in COVID-19 (dated by TCRdb to 2020 to 2022). Library generation was performed with the immunoSEQ multiplex PCR assay. Drawn from immuneACCESS, this table holds only the in-frame rearrangements with V and J called that TCRdb kept. Clones are partly lost; checked studies trace under half to an unresolved V gene and leave the rest unexplained. The table for this sample lists 150,000 to 200,000 clones; 86% of them were counted only once. The top ten constitute around 3.5% of the sample. Sequenced: peripheral blood. These TCRs come from a man aged 70-80 years with acute or convalescent COVID-19.

V is TRBV19 and J is TRBJ2-1; D is perhaps TRBD2 (6 bases). The CDR3 totals 13 residues. The germline CDR1 and CDR2 sequences are LNHDA and SQIVND (reference sequence). V lost 3 bases and J 9 bases, leaving 12 bases between the germline ends. CDR3 nucleotides: TGTGCCAGTAGTATCCGGGAGCTAAGTGAGCAGTTCTTC. It encodes CASSIRELSEQFF. The entire variable domain, with the rest obtained from reference TRBV19 and TRBJ2-1, is as follows: DGGITQSPKYLFRKEGQNVTLSCEQNLNHDAMYWYRQDPGQGLRLIYYSQIVNDFQKGDIAEGYSVSREKKESFPLTVTSAQKNPTAFYLCASSIRELSEQFFGPGTRLTVL.

The chain couples TRBV7-3 to TRBJ2-5; the match to TRBD1 covers 7 bases. The CDR3 is 14 residues long. The V gene end was trimmed by 3 bases and the J gene end by 4 bases; junction bases not matched to a gene: 5. From germline, CDR1 is SGHTA and CDR2 FQGTGA. The CDR3 nucleotides read TGTGCCAGCAGCTTGACAGGGTCGAGAGAGACCCAGTACTTC. Translated, it gives CASSLTGSRETQYF.

This clone was observed once. The chain recombines TRBV2 with TRBJ1-1; TRBD1 matches at 9 bases. J lost 4 bases, V lost 1 base, and 7 bases had no gene match. Per the germline V gene, CDR1 is SNHLY and CDR2 is FYNNEI. This CDR3 comprises 16 residues. CDR3 amino acids: CASSEVTGGAGTEAFF. In DNA form, the CDR3 reads TGTGCCAGCAGTGAAGTCACAGGGGGCGCGGGCACTGAAGCTTTCTTT.

V and J are TRBV28 and TRBJ2-3, with 10 bases identical to TRBD2. This CDR3 is 16 amino acids long. Germline CDR1 reads MDHEN; CDR2 reads SYDVKM. V lost 4 bases and J lost 4; bases outside the gene matches: 8. CDR3 in DNA: TGTGCCAGCAGTTACCCCTCTAGCGGGGGACCAGATACGCAGTATTTT. Protein sequence: CASSYPSSGGPDTQYF.

The chain links TRBV3-1 (or the pseudogene TRBV3-2) to TRBJ2-6, with 10 bases aligning to TRBD1. Unmatched junction bases numbered 4, after V lost 5 bases and J lost 0 bases. Looked up from germline, CDR1 is LGHDT and CDR2 is YNNKEL (reference sequence). This CDR3 is built from 17 residues. In DNA, the CDR3 is TGTGCCAGCAGCAGACAGGGGGCTTCCTCTGGGGCCAACGTCCTGACTTTC. It yields the protein CASSRQGASSGANVLTF.

This clone was detected only once. The chain has TRBV5-4 and TRBJ2-3, with 13 bases that match TRBD2. With 3 bases clipped from V and 4 bases from J, the junction kept 2 bases outside the gene matches. In germline, CDR1 is SGHNT, CDR2 YYREEE (reference sequence). This CDR3 is 15 amino acids long. The CDR3 sequence is CASSWGLAGPDTQYF. CDR3 in DNA: TGTGCCAGCAGCTGGGGACTAGCGGGACCAGATACGCAGTATTTT. Full variable domain (rest looked up from reference TRBV5-4 and TRBJ2-3): ETGVTQSPTHLIKTRGQQVTLRCSSQSGHNTVSWYQQALGQGPQFIFQYYREEENGRGNFPPRFSGLQFPNYSSELNVNALELDDSALYLCASSWGLAGPDTQYFGPGTRLTVL.

This clone was recorded once. The rearrangement uses TRBV4-1 and TRBJ1-5, with a weak D call TRBD1 (6 bases). The germline CDR1 and CDR2 sequences are MGHRA and YSYEKL. The V gene lost 1 base and the J gene lost 5 bases, with 9 bases spanning the gap. The CDR3 consists of 14 residues. The CDR3, as DNA: TGCGCCAGCAGCCAAGTAGCAGGGGATCAGCCCCAGCATTTT. This encodes CASSQVAGDQPQHF.

The chain links TRBV19 to TRBJ2-7; 15 bases map to TRBD2. CDR1 is LNHDA, CDR2 SQIVND, per germline (reference sequence). This CDR3 has 15 amino acids. Trimming cost V 8 bases and J 2 bases; bases outside gene matches: 4. The CDR3 bases are TGTGCCAGTCGTGGACTAGCGGGGGGGACCTACGAGCAGTACTTC. It encodes CASRGLAGGTYEQYF.

This chain uses TRBV7-3 with TRBJ1-1, with TRBD1 as a possible D gene (5 bases). V was cut by 5 bases and J by 6 bases, with 13 bases left in between. The CDR3 loop spans 13 amino acids. Germline V gene data show CDR1 as SGHTA and CDR2 as FQGTGA. The CDR3 loop reads CASSLIGVSEAFF. CDR3 sequence (DNA): TGTGCCAGCAGCCTAATAGGGGTTTCTGAAGCTTTCTTT.

The chain has TRBV29-1 and TRBJ1-2; 7 nucleotides match TRBD1. CDR1 SQVTM and CDR2 ANQGSEA come from the germline V gene. This CDR3 spans 14 amino acids. Trimming removed 7 bases from V and 0 bases from J; junction bases left unmatched: 8. This CDR3 reads CSGRGTETNYGYTF. The CDR3 DNA follows: TGCAGCGGACGGGGGACAGAAACTAACTATGGCTACACCTTC.

The chain uses TRBV2 and TRBJ2-2, with D possibly TRBD1 on 5 matching bases. CDR3 length: 14 amino acids. With 4 bases removed from V and 5 bases from J, the gap between germline ends came to 11 bases. CDR1 and CDR2 from the germline V gene are SNHLY and FYNNEI. The CDR3 loop is CASSVQGTTGELFF. The CDR3 region has the DNA TGTGCCAGCAGTGTTCAGGGAACTACCGGGGAGCTGTTTTTT.

V is TRBV7-2 and J is TRBJ1-4; possibly TRBD1 for D (5 bases). The V end was cut by 1 base, the J end by 8 bases, with 11 bases between. CDR3 length: 14 amino acids. Germline V gives CDR1 SGHTA, CDR2 FQGNSA. The CDR3 protein is CASSLGQGSEKLFF. Written as DNA, the CDR3 is TGTGCCAGCAGCTTAGGGCAGGGATCCGAAAAACTGTTTTTT. Variable domain in full (rest from reference TRBV7-2 and TRBJ1-4): GAGVSQSPSNKVTEKGKDVELRCDPISGHTALYWYRQSLGQGLEFLIYFQGNSAPDKSGLPSDRFSAERTGGSVSTLTIQRTQQEDSAVYLCASSLGQGSEKLFFGSGTQLSVL.

The V gene is TRBV7-9, the J gene TRBJ1-2; D unresolved. CDR1 is SEHNR, CDR2 FQNEAQ, per germline (reference sequence). The CDR3 has 13 amino acids. The V end lost 3 bases, the J end lost 3 bases, and 8 bases lay between the germline ends. In DNA form, the CDR3 reads TGTGCCAGCAGCTTCGGTTCCGACTATGGCTACACCTTC. Protein sequence: CASSFGSDYGYTF.

This chain joins TRBV5-5 and TRBJ2-1; 9 bases are a match to TRBD1. V gave up 3 bases and J gave up 3 bases; unmatched junction bases: 4. Looked up from germline, CDR1 is SGHKS and CDR2 is YYEKEE (reference sequence). The CDR3 loop spans 15 amino acids. The CDR3 loop reads CASSSRQGVYNEQFF. The CDR3 region has the DNA TGTGCCAGCAGCTCCAGACAGGGGGTCTACAATGAGCAGTTCTTC.

The chain carries TRBV27 and TRBJ1-2, with a tentative D call TRBD1 (6 bases). Germline CDR1 reads MNHEY; CDR2 reads SMNVEV (reference sequence). Trimming removed 6 bases from V and 4 bases from J, with 12 bases in between. The CDR3 runs to 13 residues. CDR3: CASSLTGSYGYTF. CDR3 sequence (DNA): TGTGCCAGCAGCCTCACAGGGAGCTATGGCTACACCTTC.

This sequence joins TRBV6-1 and TRBJ1-2; a weak D match, TRBD1 (6 bases). The CDR3 runs to 14 residues. Germline CDR1 is MNHNS and CDR2 is SASEGT. V lost 1 base and J 3 bases, leaving 9 bases between the germline ends. CDR3 in amino acids: CASSEEGGDYGYTF. The CDR3, as DNA: TGTGCCAGCAGTGAAGAAGGGGGGGACTATGGCTACACCTTC.

The genes are TRBV6-8 and TRBJ2-5, with 9 bases identical to TRBD2. Germline CDR1 MNHGY, CDR2 SAAAGT. V was pared by 6 bases and J by 2 bases, with 4 bases of the junction left unmatched. CDR3 length: 14 residues. In DNA form, the CDR3 reads TGTGCCAGCAGCAAGCTAGCGGGACAAGAGACCCAGTACTTC. Protein product: CASSKLAGQETQYF.

The V and J genes are TRBV28 and TRBJ2-3; 8 bases fit TRBD2. Germline V gene sequence: CDR1 MDHEN, CDR2 SYDVKM. The CDR3 spans 12 residues. Trimming cost V 7 bases and J 5 bases; bases outside gene matches: 2. CDR3 sequence (DNA): TGTGCCAGCACCCGGGGGGGAGATACGCAGTATTTT. It specifies CASTRGGDTQYF.

The chain couples TRBV29-1 to TRBJ2-3; 10 bases fit TRBD1. Losses at the gene ends were 6 bases for V and 4 bases for J; bases not matched to a gene: 7. CDR3 length equals 14 residues. Germline CDR1 is SQVTM and CDR2 is ANQGSEA. CDR3 in amino acids: CSVARDRGADTQYF. The CDR3 DNA reads as TGCAGCGTAGCTCGGGACAGGGGCGCAGATACGCAGTATTTT.

The CDR3 is CASSSGQGSYSNQPQHF. CDR3 nucleotides: TGTGCCAGCAGTTCAGGACAGGGCTCCTATAGCAATCAGCCCCAGCATTTT. This chain links TRBV27 with TRBJ1-5; 8 bases line up with TRBD1. J lost 0 bases, V lost 4 bases, and 8 bases had no gene match. Germline V CDR1 and CDR2: MNHEY, SMNVEV (reference sequence). The CDR3 runs to 17 residues.

The chain combines TRBV5-5 with TRBJ2-5, with TRBD2 matching 12 bases. This CDR3 region has 15 residues. The ends lost 2 bases at V and 5 bases at J; junction bases unmatched: 4. Looked up from germline, CDR1 is SGHKS and CDR2 is YYEKEE (reference sequence). CDR3 bases: TGTGCCAGCAGCTTTAATGGACTAGCGGGGGAGACCCAGTACTTC. Protein sequence: CASSFNGLAGETQYF. The whole variable domain, remainder taken from reference TRBV5-5 and TRBJ2-5, is DAGVTQSPTHLIKTRGQQVTLRCSPISGHKSVSWYQQVLGQGPQFIFQYYEKEERGRGNFPDRFSARQFPNYSSELNVNALLLGDSALYLCASSFNGLAGETQYFGPGTRLLVL.

The chain links TRBV29-1 to TRBJ1-2; D call uncertain. CDR3 size: 11 residues. The germline V gene encodes CDR1 SQVTM and CDR2 ANQGSEA. Deletions cut 4 bases from V and 2 bases from J, with 5 bases between. The CDR3 DNA is TGCAGCGTTGCTGTCAACTATGGCTACACCTTC. This gives the protein CSVAVNYGYTF.

This chain uses TRBV13 with TRBJ2-3, with TRBD2 matching over 7 bases. Germline assignment: CDR1 PRHDT and CDR2 FYEKMQ (reference sequence). The V and J ends lost 2 bases and 2 bases, in that order; junction bases with no gene match: 4. The CDR3 is made up of 15 amino acids. CDR3 region: CASSLSGGATDTQYF. CDR3 coding DNA: TGTGCCAGCAGCTTATCGGGGGGAGCCACAGATACGCAGTATTTT. Together with reference TRBV13 and TRBJ2-3, the CDR3 gives the full variable domain: AAGVIQSPRHLIKEKRETATLKCYPIPRHDTVYWYQQGPGQDPQFLISFYEKMQSDKGSIPDRFSAQQFSDYHSELNMSSLELGDSALYFCASSLSGGATDTQYFGPGTRLTVL.

The CDR3 coding sequence is TGCGCCAGCAACACAGCCCAGGGGCAAGAGACCCAGTACTTC. Amino acids: CASNTAQGQETQYF. The V call is TRBV5-1, the J call TRBJ2-5; D is possibly TRBD1 (6 bases). The CDR3 runs 14 residues. V shed 6 bases and J shed 2 bases, with 14 bases lying between them. The V gene's germline CDR1 is SGHRS and CDR2 YFSETQ.